This T cell receptor beta chain was retrieved from a study of CD8 T cells in ankylosing spondylitis. Quantitative molecular-barcoded 5'-RACE generated the TCR beta libraries. TCRdb re-derived calls from the 5' RACE reads in MiXCR, one entry per CDR3 protein. The sample has under 200,000 distinct CDR3 sequences, 10% to 15% seen once. The germline CDR1 and CDR2 sequences are SGHKS and YYEKEE (reference sequence). The CDR3 totals 14 residues. V dropped 5 bases and J dropped 3; count of bases not matched to a gene: 7. This clonotype was found many times. This clonotype was sampled from a female donor with ankylosing spondylitis or in good health (not recorded which). The chain links TRBV5-5 to TRBJ1-2; 7 nucleotides align to TRBD1. Sequencing was carried out using blood, either unsorted or a sorted T cell fraction (not recorded which). CDR3 DNA sequence: TGTGCCAGCAGTTACAGGGACAGCTACTATGGCTACACCTTC. Translating it yields CASSYRDSYYGYTF.